The next 26 T cell receptor beta chains were all read from a single sample in a study of blood T cell repertoires in COVID-19. Some clones are missing from TCRdb's copy, which holds only in-frame ones; the method was immunoSEQ multiplex PCR. Here the sample spans more than 110,000 clones, around 82% being singletons. The sample was PBMCs or T cells enriched from blood (not recorded which). All receptors derive from a woman between 50 and 59 years old who had recovered from COVID-19.

In DNA, the CDR3 is TGTGCCAGCAGCTTATTCGATTCAGGGGGTGTACACACTGAAGCTTTCTTT. Its protein is CASSLFDSGGVHTEAFF. The V call is TRBV7-9, the J call TRBJ1-1; 7 bases match TRBD1. Germline CDR1 and CDR2: SEHNR and FQNEAQ (reference sequence). The CDR3 totals 17 residues. Trimming cost V 2 bases and J 3 bases; bases outside gene matches: 12.

V usage is TRBV7-2 and J usage is TRBJ1-3, with 7 bases identical to TRBD1. In germline, CDR1 is SGHTA, CDR2 FQGNSA. J lost 3 bases, V lost 7 bases, and 3 bases had no gene match. This CDR3 region has 13 residues. The CDR3 DNA reads as TGTGCCAGCAACTACAGGGGTGGAAACACCATATATTTT. This codes for CASNYRGGNTIYF.

The chain employs TRBV28 and TRBJ1-1; TRBD1 is a possible D gene (5 bases). CDR3 length equals 15 residues. Trimming took off 6 bases at V and 2 bases at J, with 16 bases between the two ends. The germline V gene has CDR1 MDHEN and CDR2 SYDVKM. Here the CDR3 reads CASSSPRGKNTEAFF. The CDR3 bases are TGTGCCAGCAGCAGTCCGCGGGGGAAAAACACTGAAGCTTTCTTT.

This clone turned up a few times. The V gene is TRBV2, the J gene TRBJ2-1; tentative D call: TRBD2 (6 bases). From germline, CDR1 is SNHLY and CDR2 FYNNEI. The V and J ends lost 4 bases and 0 bases respectively, with 25 bases between them. This CDR3 region has 20 residues. CDR3 sequence (DNA): TGTGCCAGCAGTGTTGAGCGTGGGCCGACGCGGGGAACCTCCTACAATGAGCAGTTCTTC. Translating it yields CASSVERGPTRGTSYNEQFF.

The CDR3 DNA reads TGTGCCATCGGGACACAGGGGGCAGATACGCAGTATTTT. It translates to CAIGTQGADTQYF. The gene calls are TRBV10-3 and TRBJ2-3; 8 nucleotides align to TRBD1. V lost 8 bases to trimming and J lost 4 bases; unmatched junction nucleotides: 5. The CDR3 is made up of 13 amino acids. Germline values: CDR1 ENHRY, CDR2 SYGVKD.

The chain has TRBV4-1 and TRBJ1-1, with a possible D match to TRBD1 (6 bases). Germline V lookup: CDR1 MGHRA, CDR2 YSYEKL. This CDR3 region has 15 residues. Trimming stripped 0 bases from V and 7 bases from J, with 15 bases between. For the CDR3, the DNA is TGCGCCAGCAGCCAAGAGGGTACAGGGTTGGGTGAAGCTTTCTTT. Its translation: CASSQEGTGLGEAFF.

The gene calls are TRBV9 and TRBJ2-3; 8 bases line up with TRBD2. V gave up 4 bases and J gave up 0 bases; unmatched junction bases: 7. The germline gives CDR1 SGDLS, CDR2 YYNGEE. The CDR3 is 16 residues long. CDR3 bases: TGTGCCAGCAGCAGACGGGGGGGCCTGAGCACAGATACGCAGTATTTT. This gives the protein CASSRRGGLSTDTQYF.

This clone was seen just once. The V gene is TRBV28, the J gene TRBJ1-4; D gene ambiguous. The CDR3 spans 12 residues. V was trimmed by 8 bases and J by 5 bases, leaving 9 bases between them. Germline V CDR1 and CDR2: MDHEN, SYDVKM. CDR3 DNA: TGTGCCAGCGGCCAGGCAAATGAAAAACTGTTTTTT. Protein: CASGQANEKLFF.

The chain joins TRBV3-1 (or the pseudogene TRBV3-2) to TRBJ1-6, with D possibly matching TRBD1 (6 bases). CDR3 length: 16 amino acids. V was trimmed by 1 base and J by 7 bases, leaving 14 bases between them. In germline, CDR1 is LGHDT, CDR2 YNNKEL (reference sequence). DNA of the CDR3: TGTGCCAGCAGCCAAGCCAGACAGGCCGGGAATTCACCCCTCCACTTT. This translates into CASSQARQAGNSPLHF.

The chain employs TRBV7-9 and TRBJ1-1; D is uncertain. Trimming removed 7 bases from V and 6 bases from J, with 21 bases in between. The CDR3 spans 15 residues. Germline V gene lookup returns CDR1 SEHNR and CDR2 FQNEAQ (reference sequence). The CDR3 DNA reads as TGTGCCAGCATCAAACCCTTGGCTGAGGCCGCTGAAGCTTTCTTT. Translating gives CASIKPLAEAAEAFF.

This chain joins TRBV28 and TRBJ2-5; 14 nucleotides align to TRBD2. Germline V gene sequence: CDR1 MDHEN, CDR2 SYDVKM. This CDR3 comprises 15 residues. The V segment lost 3 bases and the J segment 7 bases; nucleotides outside the gene matches: 4. The CDR3 region is CASSLGLAGEGTQYF. DNA of the CDR3: TGTGCCAGCAGTTTGGGACTAGCGGGGGAAGGGACCCAGTACTTC.

The chain has TRBV4-2 and TRBJ2-7; D possibly corresponds to TRBD1 (6 bases). From germline, CDR1 is LGHNA and CDR2 YNFKEQ. V was clipped by 1 base and J by 4 bases, with 11 bases between them. CDR3 length: 14 residues. The CDR3 region is CASSQVGQGYEQYF. CDR3 nucleotide sequence: TGTGCCAGCAGCCAAGTAGGGCAGGGGTACGAGCAGTACTTC.

The V call is TRBV28, the J call TRBJ2-7, with D tentatively TRBD2 (6 bases). Per the germline V gene, CDR1 is MDHEN and CDR2 is SYDVKM. The germline V and J ends were trimmed by 8 bases and 5 bases, with 22 bases remaining between them. The CDR3 is made up of 15 amino acids. CDR3 DNA: TGTGCCAGCGCCGCGCTGTGGGGAGGAGGTAACGAGCAGTACTTC. Its translation: CASAALWGGGNEQYF.

This clone has more than one count but fewer than ten. CDR3: CASSLGSWSPGANVLTF. The CDR3 DNA reads TGTGCCAGCAGCTTAGGGAGTTGGTCCCCCGGGGCCAACGTCCTGACTTTC. This chain uses TRBV11-3 with TRBJ2-6; D is uncertain. The CDR3 is made up of 17 amino acids. V lost 1 base and J lost 4, with 14 bases in between. The germline V gene encodes CDR1 SGHNT and CDR2 YENEEA.

The chain links TRBV15 to TRBJ1-4; D perhaps matches TRBD1 (5 bases). Germline assignment: CDR1 LNHNV and CDR2 YYDKDF (reference sequence). The CDR3 has 17 amino acids. The V and J ends lost 3 bases and 3 bases respectively, with 17 bases between them. CDR3 loop: CATSRSTRGGANEKLFF. The CDR3 region has the DNA TGTGCCACCAGCAGGTCCACACGGGGAGGGGCTAATGAAAAACTGTTTTTT.

V usage is TRBV7-9 and J usage is TRBJ2-6; possible D gene TRBD2, 5 bases. Germline CDR1 and CDR2: SEHNR and FQNEAQ (reference sequence). V lost 5 bases and J 0 bases, leaving 8 bases between the germline ends. The CDR3 consists of 15 residues. CDR3 sequence reads: CASSPGNSGANVLTF. The CDR3 region has the DNA TGTGCCAGCAGCCCGGGGAACTCTGGGGCCAACGTCCTGACTTTC.

The chain has TRBV11-1 and TRBJ2-7; 7 bases are a match to TRBD2. This CDR3 comprises 15 residues. Germline loops: CDR1 SGHAT, CDR2 FQDESV (reference sequence). With V trimmed by 3 bases and J by 5 bases, 10 bases remained unmatched. DNA of the CDR3: TGTGCCAGCAGCTTGGGGAGGGGAGGTGGCGACGAGCAGTACGTC. It yields the protein CASSLGRGGGDEQYV.

This sequence joins TRBV29-1 and TRBJ2-3; 12 bases align to TRBD2. The CDR3 consists of 15 residues. V shed 6 bases and J 2 bases; nucleotides not matched to a gene: 6. The germline V gene encodes CDR1 SQVTM and CDR2 ANQGSEA. The DNA for the CDR3 is TGCAGCGTCGAACTAGCGGGGGGTTCCACAGATACGCAGTATTTT. It is translated as CSVELAGGSTDTQYF.

This rearrangement joins TRBV4-2 to TRBJ1-3, with a possible D match to TRBD1 (5 bases). The CDR3 spans 16 residues. Trimming shortened V by 0 bases and J by 2 bases, and 11 bases separated the two germline ends. CDR1 is LGHNA, CDR2 YNFKEQ, per germline. CDR3 in DNA: TGTGCCAGCAGCCAAGAGATCGCAGGGACTGGAAACACCATATATTTT. This gives the protein CASSQEIAGTGNTIYF.

The chain carries TRBV5-1 and TRBJ1-2; 9 positions match TRBD1. The CDR3 contains 15 residues. The germline V gene has CDR1 SGHRS and CDR2 YFSETQ. Unmatched junction bases numbered 5, after V lost 0 bases and J lost 5 bases. For the CDR3, the DNA is TGCGCCAGCAGCTTGGATACAGGGGGCCCTTATGGCTACACCTTC. Its translation is CASSLDTGGPYGYTF.

V gene TRBV5-5 combines with J gene TRBJ2-3, with D possibly TRBD2 on 6 matching bases. The CDR3 consists of 14 residues. V was cut by 4 bases and J by 3 bases, with 12 bases left in between. Germline-derived CDR1 and CDR2 are SGHKS and YYEKEE (reference sequence). DNA of the CDR3: TGTGCCAGCAGCGCCTTGGGAGGTACAGATACGCAGTATTTT. This translates into CASSALGGTDTQYF.

The gene calls are TRBV28 and TRBJ1-1; D not certain. Per germline, CDR1 MDHEN and CDR2 SYDVKM. This CDR3 has 14 residues. The V gene lost 7 bases and the J gene lost 2 bases, with 14 bases spanning the gap. The CDR3 sequence is CASTSRGRNTEAFF. The DNA for the CDR3 is TGTGCCAGCACCTCACGAGGTCGCAACACTGAAGCTTTCTTT. Using reference TRBV28 and TRBJ1-1 for the parts outside the CDR3, the full variable domain is DVKVTQSSRYLVKRTGEKVFLECVQDMDHENMFWYRQDPGLGLRLIYFSYDVKMKEKGDIPEGYSVSREKKERFSLILESASTNQTSMYLCASTSRGRNTEAFFGQGTRLTVV.

This clone was detected a few times. V usage is TRBV4-1 and J usage is TRBJ1-2, with 7 bases fitting TRBD1. This CDR3 region has 16 residues. In germline, CDR1 is MGHRA, CDR2 YSYEKL. V dropped 0 bases and J dropped 4; count of bases not matched to a gene: 8. The CDR3 loop is CASSQDRGGRGYGYTF. In nucleotides, the CDR3 is TGCGCCAGCAGCCAAGATCGAGGGGGCAGGGGCTATGGCTACACCTTC.

This clone has just a few counts. The J gene is TRBJ1-4, the V gene TRBV2, with 8 bases matching TRBD1. Trimming cost V 7 bases and J 0 bases; bases outside gene matches: 10. The CDR3 sequence is 17 residues long. Germline V lookup: CDR1 SNHLY, CDR2 FYNNEI. CDR3 coding DNA: TGTGCCAGCAATCGGGGCAGGGGGCGACCAACTAATGAAAAACTGTTTTTT. It codes for CASNRGRGRPTNEKLFF.

The gene calls are TRBV7-3 and TRBJ1-4, with D unclear. This CDR3 has 15 residues. Looked up from germline, CDR1 is SGHTA and CDR2 is FQGTGA. V lost 2 bases and J 7 bases, leaving 14 bases between the germline ends. CDR3 sequence (DNA): TGTGCCAGCAGCTTACGGCCAGGATACGGTGAAAAACTGTTTTTT. This gives the protein CASSLRPGYGEKLFF.

As to this clone: The sample contains more than one DNA sequence encoding this CDR3. CDR3 bases: TGTGCCAGCAGCCTTACAGGGGATTCACCCCTCCACTTT. Protein: CASSLTGDSPLHF. V usage is TRBV14 and J usage is TRBJ1-6; 7 nucleotides line up with TRBD1. The CDR3 has 13 residues. V shed 4 bases and J 8 bases; nucleotides not matched to a gene: 2. In germline, CDR1 is SGHDN, CDR2 FVKESK.